The 14 T cell receptor beta chains below come from one sample, sequenced in a study of cytomegalovirus exposure and HLA in healthy donors. It was with 60 Vbeta and 13 Jbeta primers that the PCR ran. Only in-frame clones appear in the TCRdb table, and some are missing; sequencing was by immunoSEQ multiplex PCR. The data contain some 76,000 clones, under 85% of them singletons. Input material: PBMCs. Receptors originate from a woman between 40 and 50 years old in good health and CMV-seropositive.

V usage is TRBV5-1 and J usage is TRBJ2-7; 9 positions agree with TRBD1. V gave up 4 bases and J gave up 4 bases; unmatched junction bases: 6. Germline assignment: CDR1 SGHRS and CDR2 YFSETQ. This CDR3 is 14 amino acids long. CDR3 protein: CASSLTGGTYEQYF. The DNA of the CDR3 is TGCGCCAGCAGCCTGACAGGGGGGACGTACGAGCAGTACTTC.

The rearrangement links TRBV9 to TRBJ2-2, with 16 positions matching TRBD2. CDR1 and CDR2 (germline): SGDLS, YYNGEE. The CDR3 covers 17 residues. J gave up 6 bases and V 1 base, and 3 bases lay outside the gene matches. The CDR3 sequence is CASSVRGLAGGPGELFF. The CDR3, as DNA: TGTGCCAGCAGCGTAAGGGGACTAGCGGGGGGGCCCGGGGAGCTGTTTTTT.

V usage is TRBV5-8 and J usage is TRBJ1-6; D perhaps matches TRBD1 (5 bases). The ends were cut back, 0 bases at V and 7 bases at J, with 11 bases in the middle. The CDR3 totals 15 residues. Germline assignment: CDR1 SGHTS and CDR2 YDEGEE. The CDR3 reads CASSLEVGGNSPLHF. The DNA of the CDR3 is TGTGCCAGCAGCTTGGAAGTCGGGGGGAATTCACCCCTCCACTTT.

The CDR3 nucleotides are TGTGCCAGCACCAATAACAGGGGAGTTAATGAAAAACTGTTTTTT. As protein: CASTNNRGVNEKLFF. The V gene is TRBV5-4, the J gene TRBJ1-4; 7 positions match TRBD1. V lost 6 bases to trimming and J lost 4 bases; unmatched junction nucleotides: 9. Germline-derived CDR1 and CDR2 are SGHNT and YYREEE (reference sequence). The CDR3 has 15 residues.

This rearrangement joins TRBV11-1 to TRBJ2-5, with TRBD1 matching over 9 bases. CDR1 and CDR2 (germline): SGHAT, FQDESV (reference sequence). This CDR3 has 16 residues. The ends lost 7 bases at V and 1 base at J; junction bases unmatched: 10. CDR3 sequence (DNA): TGTGCCAGCAATAGATACGGGACAGGGATCCAAGAGACCCAGTACTTC. Translating it yields CASNRYGTGIQETQYF.

V gene TRBV27 combines with J gene TRBJ1-4; 8 bases match TRBD1. The V gene's germline CDR1 is MNHEY and CDR2 SMNVEV (reference sequence). This CDR3 is built from 16 residues. V dropped 3 bases and J dropped 1; count of bases not matched to a gene: 4. The CDR3 here is CASSLDRAGTNEKLFF. The CDR3 bases are TGTGCCAGCAGTTTGGACAGGGCGGGAACTAATGAAAAACTGTTTTTT.

The CDR3 DNA sequence: TGCGCCAGCAGCCAAGATTTTGACTTCCTGGATACGCAGTATTTT. Its translation is CASSQDFDFLDTQYF. This sequence joins TRBV4-3 and TRBJ2-3; no firm D call. Germline CDR1 and CDR2: LGHNA and YSLEER. This CDR3 is 15 amino acids long. The V gene lost 0 bases and the J gene lost 6 bases, with 13 bases spanning the gap.

This clone has just a few counts. The chain is built from TRBV5-6 and TRBJ1-4, with TRBD1 matching 7 bases. Germline CDR1 is SGHDT and CDR2 is YYEEEE. V dropped 4 bases and J dropped 3; count of bases not matched to a gene: 12. The CDR3 consists of 17 residues. The DNA for the CDR3 is TGTGCCAGCAGCCTCCCTCCTAACAGGGGATCTAATGAAAAACTGTTTTTT. Residues: CASSLPPNRGSNEKLFF. Full variable domain (missing parts from reference TRBV5-6 and TRBJ1-4): DAGVTQSPTHLIKTRGQQVTLRCSPKSGHDTVSWYQQALGQGPQFIFQYYEEEERQRGNFPDRFSGHQFPNYSSELNVNALLLGDSALYLCASSLPPNRGSNEKLFFGSGTQLSVL.

In regard to this clone: One junction end does not reproduce the germline sequence, and a read error may be involved. The chain recombines TRBV7-9 with TRBJ1-5; D gene ambiguous. The CDR3 spans 12 residues. Germline V CDR1 and CDR2: SEHNR, FQNEAQ (reference sequence). The CDR3 reads CSSSFGDQPQHF. Here the CDR3 DNA reads TGTTCCAGCAGCTTCGGAGATCAGCCCCAGCATTTT.

The chain couples TRBV4-3 to TRBJ1-4, with TRBD1 matching over 12 bases. The CDR3 runs 15 residues. Germline CDR1 LGHNA, CDR2 YSLEER. V lost 3 bases to trimming and J lost 6 bases; unmatched junction nucleotides: 2. CDR3 sequence (DNA): TGCGCCAGCAGCCAGGGGGACAGGGGGCATGAAAAACTGTTTTTT. This sequence encodes CASSQGDRGHEKLFF.

The V gene is TRBV28, the J gene TRBJ1-1; weak D call: TRBD1 (5 bases). The CDR3 extends over 14 amino acids. Germline CDR1 is MDHEN and CDR2 is SYDVKM. V was clipped by 3 bases and J by 0 bases, with 8 bases between them. The CDR3 is CASSFQGMNTEAFF. The CDR3 region has the DNA TGTGCCAGCAGTTTCCAGGGTATGAACACTGAAGCTTTCTTT.

This clone was detected a few times. The gene calls are TRBV7-2 and TRBJ1-1; the D gene is possibly TRBD1 (5 bases). There are 15 residues in the CDR3. V was trimmed by 5 bases and J by 4 bases, leaving 17 bases between them. Germline values: CDR1 SGHTA, CDR2 FQGNSA. DNA of the CDR3: TGTGCCAGCAGCCCATCTGGACCGGGGGGCACTGAAGCTTTCTTT. Translating gives CASSPSGPGGTEAFF.

The rearrangement links TRBV7-6 to TRBJ2-7, with D perhaps TRBD2 (7 bases). CDR1 and CDR2 (germline): SGHVS, FNYEAQ. The CDR3 length is 15 residues. V gave up 0 bases and J gave up 5 bases, with 14 bases separating them. The CDR3: CASSLAAGAGHEQYF. DNA for the CDR3: TGTGCCAGCAGCTTAGCGGCGGGGGCAGGCCACGAGCAGTACTTC.

This clone was found once. The junction and the germline gene differ at one end; a read error may be behind it. CDR3: CVSRARGAGYTF. The CDR3 DNA reads TGTGTCAGCAGGGCACGGGGAGCTGGCTACACCTTC. This chain connects TRBV27 to TRBJ1-2; perhaps TRBD1 as D (5 bases). CDR3 length: 12 residues. The germline gives CDR1 MNHEY, CDR2 SMNVEV (reference sequence).